This T cell receptor beta chain was observed in a study of CXCR3-negative and CXCR3-positive naive CD8 T cells. Study-wide findings and caveats: Memory CD8+ cells had much lower diversity, and both naive subsets had comparably high diversity. More hydrophobic TRB CDR3s were found in CXCR3-positive naive cells than in CXCR3-negative naive cells. CXCR3 levels fell partly with cryopreservation; most assays relied on fresh PBMCs.

TRB cDNA libraries were made by UMI-labeled 5' RACE. With the 5' RACE reads reprocessed, TCRdb shows one record per CDR3 protein and no DNA. This table holds more than 80,000 distinct CDR3 sequences. On this clonotype itself: Its antigen is not known.

The CDR3 loop spans 15 amino acids. Germline V CDR1 and CDR2: SGHRS, YFSETQ. This rearrangement joins TRBV5-1 to TRBJ2-7; TCRdb lists TRBD1, though no DNA is available to test this call. Sequenced input: naive CXCR3+ CD8+ T cells from blood. Stated subset: CD45RO-CCR7+CD27+CD95- naive CD8+ T cells expressing CXCR3 (TNR3+). The sequence derives from a human donor in good health. Some clones in this sample may be carry-over from other donors' samples. CDR3 loop: CASSLTMGQSYEQYF.